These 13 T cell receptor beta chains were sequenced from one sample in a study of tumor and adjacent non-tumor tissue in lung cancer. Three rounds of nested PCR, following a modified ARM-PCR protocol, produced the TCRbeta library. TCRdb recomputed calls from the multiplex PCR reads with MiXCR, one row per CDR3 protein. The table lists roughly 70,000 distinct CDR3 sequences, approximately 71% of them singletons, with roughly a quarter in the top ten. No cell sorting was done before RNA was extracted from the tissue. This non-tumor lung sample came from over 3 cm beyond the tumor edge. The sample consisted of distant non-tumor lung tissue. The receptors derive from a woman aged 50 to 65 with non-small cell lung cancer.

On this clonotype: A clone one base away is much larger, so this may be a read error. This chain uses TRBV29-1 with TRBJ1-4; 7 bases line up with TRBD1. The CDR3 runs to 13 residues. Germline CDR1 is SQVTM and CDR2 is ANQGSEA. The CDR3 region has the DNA TGCTGCGTTGAAATCGGGACAGATGAAAAACTGTTTTTT. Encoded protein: CCVEIGTDEKLFF.

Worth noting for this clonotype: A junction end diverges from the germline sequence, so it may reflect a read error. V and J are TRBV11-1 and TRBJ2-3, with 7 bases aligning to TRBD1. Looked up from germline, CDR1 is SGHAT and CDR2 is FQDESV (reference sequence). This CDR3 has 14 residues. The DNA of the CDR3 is TGTACCAGCAGCTTAGCGACCGGGACAGATACACAGTTTTTT. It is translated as CTSSLATGTDTQFF.

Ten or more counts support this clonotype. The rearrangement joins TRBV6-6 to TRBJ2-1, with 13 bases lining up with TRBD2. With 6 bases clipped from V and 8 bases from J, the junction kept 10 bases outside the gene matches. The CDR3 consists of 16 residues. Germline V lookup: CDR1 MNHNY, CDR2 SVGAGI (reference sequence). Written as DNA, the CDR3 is TGTGCCAGCAGACTAGGACTAGCGGGAGTCCACGATGAGCAGTTCTTC. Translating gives CASRLGLAGVHDEQFF.

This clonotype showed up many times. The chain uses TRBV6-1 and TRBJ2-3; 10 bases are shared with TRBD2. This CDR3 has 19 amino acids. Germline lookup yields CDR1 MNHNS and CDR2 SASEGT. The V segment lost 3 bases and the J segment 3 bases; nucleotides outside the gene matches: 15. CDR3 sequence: CASSDTRAGGRLVTDTQYF. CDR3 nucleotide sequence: TGTGCCAGCAGTGACACGAGAGCGGGAGGGCGGTTGGTTACAGATACGCAGTATTTT.

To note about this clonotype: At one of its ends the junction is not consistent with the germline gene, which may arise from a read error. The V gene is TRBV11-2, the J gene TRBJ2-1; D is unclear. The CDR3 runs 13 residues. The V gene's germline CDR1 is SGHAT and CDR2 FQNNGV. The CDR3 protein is CASSLDRRDEQFF. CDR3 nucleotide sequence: TGTGCCAGCAGCTTAGATCGGAGAGATGAACAGTTCTTT.

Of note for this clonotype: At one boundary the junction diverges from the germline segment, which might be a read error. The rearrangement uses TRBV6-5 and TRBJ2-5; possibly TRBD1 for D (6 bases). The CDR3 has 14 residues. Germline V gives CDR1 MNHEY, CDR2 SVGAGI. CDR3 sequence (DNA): TGTGCCAGCAGTTACCATGGGGGCTTGGAGACTCAGTACTTC. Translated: CASSYHGGLETQYF.

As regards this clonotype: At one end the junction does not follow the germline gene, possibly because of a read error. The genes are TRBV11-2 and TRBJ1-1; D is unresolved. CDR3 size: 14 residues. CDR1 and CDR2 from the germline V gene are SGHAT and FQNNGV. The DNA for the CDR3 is TGTGCCAGCAGCCCCAACCAGGCGAACGCTGAAACTTTCTTT. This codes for CASSPNQANAETFF.

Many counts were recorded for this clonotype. The CDR3 region has the DNA TGCAGTGCTAGAGATGGGCGCGGGAGGTCCGGGGAGCTGTTTTTT. It specifies CSARDGRGRSGELFF. The rearrangement links TRBV20-1 to TRBJ2-2; 8 nucleotides agree with TRBD2. The V and J ends lost 0 bases and 6 bases, in that order; junction bases with no gene match: 6. The CDR3 is 15 amino acids. Germline V lookup: CDR1 DFQATT, CDR2 SNEGSKA (reference sequence).

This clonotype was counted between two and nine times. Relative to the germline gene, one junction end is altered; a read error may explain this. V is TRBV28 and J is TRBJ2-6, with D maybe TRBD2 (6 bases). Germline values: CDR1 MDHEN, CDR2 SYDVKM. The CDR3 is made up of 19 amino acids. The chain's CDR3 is CASSVGEDLSLSGANVLTF. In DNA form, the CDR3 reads TGTGCTAGCAGTGTAGGGGAGGACTTAAGTCTCTCTGGGGCCAACGTCCTGACTTTC.

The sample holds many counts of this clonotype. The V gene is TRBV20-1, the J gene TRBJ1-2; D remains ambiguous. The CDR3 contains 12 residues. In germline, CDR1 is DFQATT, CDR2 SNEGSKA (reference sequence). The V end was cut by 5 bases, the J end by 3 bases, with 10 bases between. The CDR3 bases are TGCAGTGCTTTACGCCCGGACTATGGCTACACCTTC. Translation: CSALRPDYGYTF.

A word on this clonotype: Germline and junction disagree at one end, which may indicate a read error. The CDR3 sequence is CASSFGRTGSRANVLTF. CDR3 in DNA: TGTGCCAGCAGTTTCGGACGCACGGGCTCTAGGGCCAACGTCCTGACTTTT. This rearrangement joins TRBV28 to TRBJ2-6; D remains ambiguous. The germline V gene encodes CDR1 MDHEN and CDR2 SYDVKM. This CDR3 spans 17 amino acids.

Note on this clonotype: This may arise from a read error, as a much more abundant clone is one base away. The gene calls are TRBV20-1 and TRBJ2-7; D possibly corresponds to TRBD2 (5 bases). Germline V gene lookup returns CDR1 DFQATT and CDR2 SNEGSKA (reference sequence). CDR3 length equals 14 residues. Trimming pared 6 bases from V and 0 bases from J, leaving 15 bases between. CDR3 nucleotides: TGCAGTGCCTACTCCCCAGCGGACTCCTACGAGCAGTACTTC. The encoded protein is CSAYSPADSYEQYF.

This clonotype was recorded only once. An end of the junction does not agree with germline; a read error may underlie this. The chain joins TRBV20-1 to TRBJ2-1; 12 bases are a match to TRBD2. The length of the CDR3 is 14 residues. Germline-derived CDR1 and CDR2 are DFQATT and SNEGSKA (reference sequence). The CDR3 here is CNASGGASYNEQFF. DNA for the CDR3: TGCAATGCTAGCGGGGGGGCTTCCTACAATGAGCAGTTCTTC.